This TCR beta chain derives from a study of blood T cell repertoires in COVID-19. Study details: Sources were T cells, B-cell-depleted T cells, or PBMCs; the material itself was cDNA or gDNA.

Germline V gives CDR1 SGHRS, CDR2 YFSETQ. The V and J ends lost 5 bases and 7 bases, in that order; junction bases with no gene match: 0. The CDR3 runs 11 residues. Produced via immunoSEQ multiplex PCR; TCRdb's table is partial and in-frame only. The data contain fewer than 60,000 clones, about nine tenths of them singletons. The sequence was collected from a human donor with acute or convalescent COVID-19. The donor label of this sample is uncertain. The V and J genes are TRBV5-1 and TRBJ2-1, with TRBD2 matching over 7 bases. The source material was peripheral blood. The CDR3 DNA follows: TGCGCCAGCAGGGGGGGGAATGAGCAGTTCTTC. It yields the protein CASRGGNEQFF.